Included here is one T cell receptor (beta chain) sequence, with context. The data originate from a study of shared clonotypes between healthy human individuals. Study as a whole: Plates per donor: three CD4 naive, three CD4 memory, two CD8 naive, one CD8 memory.

Clones were sequenced by immunoSEQ multiplex PCR, and TCRdb holds only the in-frame ones, with some missing. Of approximately 1,500,000 clones in the sample, roughly 96% were seen once. Germline-derived CDR1 and CDR2 are SGHNT and YYREEE (reference sequence). The CDR3 is 15 residues long. V lost 2 bases and J lost 7, with 19 bases in between. The material sequenced was naive CD4+ T cells sorted from blood. Regarding subset: CD45RA+ positively selected. The chain has TRBV5-4 and TRBJ2-7; D call uncertain. The TCR originated in a man aged 30-40 years in good health. The CDR3 DNA follows: TGTGCCAGCAGCTTTGCCGGAGATTACGGTTTAGAGCAGTACTTC. Protein sequence: CASSFAGDYGLEQYF.